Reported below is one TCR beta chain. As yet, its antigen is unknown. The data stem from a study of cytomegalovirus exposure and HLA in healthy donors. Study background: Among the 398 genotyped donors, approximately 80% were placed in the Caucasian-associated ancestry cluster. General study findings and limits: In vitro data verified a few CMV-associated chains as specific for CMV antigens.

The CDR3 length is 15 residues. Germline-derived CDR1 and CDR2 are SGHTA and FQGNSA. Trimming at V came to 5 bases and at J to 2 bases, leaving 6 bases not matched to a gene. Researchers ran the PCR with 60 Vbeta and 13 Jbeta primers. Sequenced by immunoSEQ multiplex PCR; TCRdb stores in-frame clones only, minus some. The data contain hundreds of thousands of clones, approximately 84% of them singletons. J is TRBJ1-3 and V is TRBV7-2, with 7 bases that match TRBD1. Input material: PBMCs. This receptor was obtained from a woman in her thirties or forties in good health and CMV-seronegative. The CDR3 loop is CASSEQGLAGNTIYF. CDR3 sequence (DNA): TGTGCCAGCAGCGAACAGGGGTTAGCTGGAAACACCATATATTTT.